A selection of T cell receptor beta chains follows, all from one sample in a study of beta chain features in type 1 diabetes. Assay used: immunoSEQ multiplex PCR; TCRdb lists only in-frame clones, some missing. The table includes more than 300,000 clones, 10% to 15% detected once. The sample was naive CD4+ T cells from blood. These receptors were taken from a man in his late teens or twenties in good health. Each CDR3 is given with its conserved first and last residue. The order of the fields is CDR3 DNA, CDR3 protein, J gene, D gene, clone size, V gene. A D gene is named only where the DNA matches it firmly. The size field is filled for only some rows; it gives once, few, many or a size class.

TGTGCCTGGAGCGGGGACAGATACTCTGGGGCCAACGTCCTGACTTTC	CAWSGDRYSGANVLTF	TRBJ2-6	TRBD1	few	TRBV30
TGTGCCAGCAGCTTAGCAGGGGTCTCCTACGAGCAGTACTTC	CASSLAGVSYEQYF	TRBJ2-7	.	.	TRBV11-3
TGTGCCAGCAGTCGACGGACAGCTAGCAATCAGCCCCAGCATTTT	CASSRRTASNQPQHF	TRBJ1-5	.	few	TRBV28
TGTGCCAGCAGCTTAGTGTCTAGCGGGGGGGCCACCTACGAGCAGTACTTC	CASSLVSSGGATYEQYF	TRBJ2-7	TRBD2	.	TRBV7-2
TGTGCCAGCAGCTTCGGGGGGACGGATGCCCAGTACTTC	CASSFGGTDAQYF	TRBJ2-7	TRBD2	few	TRBV7-2
TGCGCCAGCAGCCAAGGAGCAGGTCCCACAGATACGCAGTATTTT	CASSQGAGPTDTQYF	TRBJ2-3	.	few	TRBV4-3
TGTGCCAGCAGCTTGGACGGGAAAACCTACAATGAGCAGTTCTTC	CASSLDGKTYNEQFF	TRBJ2-1	.	few	TRBV5-4
TGCAGTGCTACGACAGGGGAACTGTTTTTT	CSATTGELFF	TRBJ1-4	TRBD1	.	TRBV20-1
TGTGCCAGCAGCTTAACTAGCGGGGGGGTTAAGAATGAGCAGTTCTTC	CASSLTSGGVKNEQFF	TRBJ2-1	TRBD2	.	TRBV7-3
TGTGCCTGGACGACAGGGGGGCGGAATGAGCAGTTCTTC	CAWTTGGRNEQFF	TRBJ2-1	TRBD1	.	TRBV30
TGTGCCAGCAGTATAGCACAGGGTTCCCGACAGCCCCAGCATTTT	CASSIAQGSRQPQHF	TRBJ1-5	.	.	TRBV28
TGCAGCGCCAGACTAGCGGACCCGCGGAACGAGCAGTACTTC	CSARLADPRNEQYF	TRBJ2-7	TRBD2	few	TRBV29-1
TGTGCCACCCTAAGCGGGCTCTCCTACAATGAGCAGTTCTTC	CATLSGLSYNEQFF	TRBJ2-1	.	few	TRBV27
TGTGCCAGTAGTATGACAGATCGCAGAACTGAAGCTTTCTTT	CASSMTDRRTEAFF	TRBJ1-1	.	once	TRBV19
TGTGCCAGCAGTGGCCCGGGGACAGGGGGCGGCTATGGCTACACCTTC	CASSGPGTGGGYGYTF	TRBJ1-2	TRBD1	few	TRBV6-1
TGCGCCAGCAGCCAATACGGGGCGGGACCCTACAATGAGCAGTTCTTC	CASSQYGAGPYNEQFF	TRBJ2-1	.	.	TRBV4-3
TGCGCCAGCAGCCCCCCCGGACAAGTAATCTACGAGCAGTACTTC	CASSPPGQVIYEQYF	TRBJ2-7	.	few	TRBV4-3
TGTGCCAGCAGCTCTTGGGAGGGGGGCAGGACCCAGTACTTC	CASSSWEGGRTQYF	TRBJ2-5	.	.	TRBV7-2
TGTGCCAGCAGCTTCAGGGGGCAAGAGACCCAGTACTTC	CASSFRGQETQYF	TRBJ2-5	TRBD1	.	TRBV7-2
TGTGCCTGGAGTAACAGGGACAATCAGCCCCAGCATTTT	CAWSNRDNQPQHF	TRBJ1-5	.	few	TRBV30
TGCAGCGCTCGACAGATCTTGAACACTGAAGCTTTCTTT	CSARQILNTEAFF	TRBJ1-1	.	.	TRBV29-1
TGTGCCAGCAGCGGATCCCGGGACAGGGCGACCTTC	CASSGSRDRATF	TRBJ2-7	TRBD1	.	TRBV14
TGCGCCAGCAGCCAAGAACAGGGGCATGGCTACACCTTC	CASSQEQGHGYTF	TRBJ1-2	TRBD1	.	TRBV4-3
TGTGCCAGCAGTTCTCGCGGGTTGGGGCAAGAGACCCAGTACTTC	CASSSRGLGQETQYF	TRBJ2-5	.	.	TRBV28
TGTGCCAGCTCACCAAGGACGAACCGGGGAACTGAAGCTTTCTTT	CASSPRTNRGTEAFF	TRBJ1-1	.	few	TRBV18
TGCAGCGTTAACAGTGCAACTAATGAAAAACTGTTTTTT	CSVNSATNEKLFF	TRBJ1-4	.	.	TRBV29-1
TGTGCCTGGAGACGCAGGGGGGTAATGAATGAGCAGTTCTTC	CAWRRRGVMNEQFF	TRBJ2-1	.	.	TRBV30
TGTGCCAGTAGCGTACTAGCGGGGGACCTCTCCTACAATGAGCAGTTCTTC	CASSVLAGDLSYNEQFF	TRBJ2-1	TRBD2	.	TRBV19
TGTGCCAGCAGCTTTTCGGCGGTTCCCGAGCAGTACTTC	CASSFSAVPEQYF	TRBJ2-7	.	few	TRBV5-6
TGTGCCAGCAGCCAAGGCGCGGGGGCCTTAAGGGAGCAGTTCTTC	CASSQGAGALREQFF	TRBJ2-1	.	few	TRBV4-2
TGTGCCAGCAGCTTAAAGAGACTAGCAGACAACACCGGGGAGCTGTTTTTT	CASSLKRLADNTGELFF	TRBJ2-2	TRBD2	.	TRBV7-2
TGTGCCAGCAGCCCCCCCGGGCAGGGGGTTGAAGCTTTCTTT	CASSPPGQGVEAFF	TRBJ1-1	TRBD1	.	TRBV28
TGTGCCAGCAGTCCCACAGCCCTGACTAGCTACGAGCAGTACTTC	CASSPTALTSYEQYF	TRBJ2-7	.	.	TRBV28
TGCGCCAGCAGCCAAGATCTGGATACGCAGTATTTT	CASSQDLDTQYF	TRBJ2-3	.	.	TRBV4-3
TGTGCCAGCTCACCTTGGGGCAGCCTTGGGGCCAACGTCCTGACTTTC	CASSPWGSLGANVLTF	TRBJ2-6	.	few	TRBV18
TGTGCCAGCTCCGTCTCCCTAGGGACAGGGACAGGGGCCAACGTCCTGACTTTC	CASSVSLGTGTGANVLTF	TRBJ2-6	TRBD1	few	TRBV18
TGTGCCAGCAGCCCGTCAAATAGGCTAGCGGGACCGTGGGAGACCCAGTACTTC	CASSPSNRLAGPWETQYF	TRBJ2-5	TRBD2	.	TRBV14
TGTGCCAGCAGCTCCGGGACTACCGGGGAGCTGTTTTTT	CASSSGTTGELFF	TRBJ2-2	.	few	TRBV7-2
TGTGCCAGCAGCCCTGGGACGGGAGGGGGCGTAGATACGCAGTATTTT	CASSPGTGGGVDTQYF	TRBJ2-3	.	few	TRBV9
TGTGCCAGCGGGGACAGACTAGCGGGATCCTACGAGCAGTACTTC	CASGDRLAGSYEQYF	TRBJ2-7	TRBD2	few	TRBV25-1
TGTGCCAGCTCCCGACAGGGAGAGGGCTACACCTTC	CASSRQGEGYTF	TRBJ1-2	TRBD1	.	TRBV18
TGCAGCGTTGATCCGGGACAGGGGTTAACAGATACGCAGTATTTT	CSVDPGQGLTDTQYF	TRBJ2-3	TRBD1	.	TRBV29-1
TGTGCCAGTAGATCAACACGACAGGGTTGGGGCTACACCTTC	CASRSTRQGWGYTF	TRBJ1-2	TRBD1	.	TRBV19
TGCGCCAGCAGCCAGGGACAGGGGGCGCATGAGCAGTTCTTC	CASSQGQGAHEQFF	TRBJ2-1	TRBD1	few	TRBV4-3
TGCGCCAGCAGCCCACGGGGACTCCGCACAGATACGCAGTATTTT	CASSPRGLRTDTQYF	TRBJ2-3	.	few	TRBV5-1